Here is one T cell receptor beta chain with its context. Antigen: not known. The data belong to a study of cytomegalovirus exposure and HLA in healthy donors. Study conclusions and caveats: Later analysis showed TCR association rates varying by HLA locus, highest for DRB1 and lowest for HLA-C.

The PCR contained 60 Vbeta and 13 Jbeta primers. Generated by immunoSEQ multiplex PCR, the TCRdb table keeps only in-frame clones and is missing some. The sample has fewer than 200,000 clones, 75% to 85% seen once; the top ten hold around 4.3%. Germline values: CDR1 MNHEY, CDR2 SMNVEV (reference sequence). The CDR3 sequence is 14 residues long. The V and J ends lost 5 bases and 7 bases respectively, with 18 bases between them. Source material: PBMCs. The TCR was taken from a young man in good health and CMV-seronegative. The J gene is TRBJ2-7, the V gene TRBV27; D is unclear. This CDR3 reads CASSPDVGLGEQYF. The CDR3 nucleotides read TGTGCCAGCAGTCCAGACGTGGGCCTGGGTGAGCAGTACTTC.